The clone carrying this TCR beta chain has more than one count but fewer than ten. Its cognate antigen is unknown. The data were taken from a study of shared clonotypes between healthy human individuals. Study-wide results and limits: Even with large depth, rarefaction showed that sorted-subset sequencing was incomplete. The naive CD4 repertoires of a few donors were compared, and roughly 5.1% of clonotypes were shared.

Genomic DNA from each subset was divided evenly over several immunoSEQ plates. Some clones are missing from TCRdb's copy, which holds only in-frame ones; the method was immunoSEQ multiplex PCR. The table includes about 2.4 million clones, approximately 93% detected once. The CDR3 covers 13 residues. Germline CDR1 reads KGHSH; CDR2 reads LQKENI. V was clipped by 2 bases and J by 3 bases, with 7 bases between them. This receptor was obtained from a man between 18 and 29 years old in good health. Some clones in this sample may be carry-over from other donors' samples. Material for sequencing was naive CD4+ T cells from PBMCs. Subset reported: CD45RA+ positively selected. The chain links TRBV18 to TRBJ1-1; the D is unclear. The CDR3 nucleotides read TGTGCCAGCTCACCAGGAATGGACACTGAAGCTTTCTTT. This translates into CASSPGMDTEAFF.